This TCR beta chain was profiled in a study of cytomegalovirus exposure and HLA in healthy donors. For the study at large: Within the Caucasian-associated ancestry cluster were roughly 81% of the roughly 430 genotyped donors. Notes on the study in general: A later analysis reportedly found fewer N-insertions in an Asian-associated ancestry cluster than the approximately 730-donor mean. With DRB1 most and HLA-C fewest, TCR association rates differed between HLA loci in a later analysis. The study put under 200 TCR beta chains on its list as cytomegalovirus-associated.

With 60 Vbeta and 13 Jbeta primers, the PCR was carried out. Profiling relied on immunoSEQ multiplex PCR, and the TCRdb table lists in-frame clones only, not all of them. The sample includes approximately 220,000 clones, approximately 88% of them seen just once. The CDR3 has 16 amino acids. Germline trimming cut 3 bases from V and 7 bases from J; bases unmatched to any gene: 11. Germline assignment: CDR1 SEHNR and CDR2 FQNEAQ (reference sequence). A remark on this clone: Its matching antigen is unknown.

The chain has TRBV7-9 and TRBJ1-4; 7 nucleotides align to TRBD1. The receptor was derived from a boy aged 2 to 10 in good health and CMV-seronegative. The sample was PBMCs. CDR3 in amino acids: CASSFKDRSESEKLFF. In DNA form, the CDR3 reads TGTGCCAGCAGCTTTAAGGACAGGAGTGAAAGTGAAAAACTGTTTTTT.